Each of the 23 T cell receptor beta chains below was sequenced from the same sample in a study of CD8+ T cells in alopecia areata (dated by TCRdb to between 2018 and 2020). Interpreted using the paper, the time point label stands for: baseline before oral tofacitinib. Library method: the immunoSEQ multiplex PCR assay. RNA was extracted from all samples and reverse transcribed into cDNA as template for TCR sequencing. TCRdb re-hosts the immuneACCESS table, in-frame sequences only. Its copies lack some clones; in the studies checked, an unresolved V gene accounts for under half of them, and the cause for the rest is not known. The sample table records around 200,000 clones; roughly 60% of these occur just once. The ten largest clones take up about 1.7% of the sample. The sequenced sample was CD4+ T cells sorted from blood, obtained at week 0. These receptor sequences come from a human donor with alopecia areata.

J is TRBJ2-2 and V is TRBV14; 7 bases map to TRBD2. In germline, CDR1 is SGHDN, CDR2 FVKESK. The CDR3 extends over 15 amino acids. V lost 6 bases to trimming and J lost 1 base; unmatched junction nucleotides: 5. The CDR3 protein is CASRPRGMNTGELFF. In nucleotides, the CDR3 is TGTGCCAGCAGACCGCGGGGGATGAACACCGGGGAGCTGTTTTTT.

V gene TRBV7-2 combines with J gene TRBJ2-7; D unresolved. The germline V gene has CDR1 SGHTA and CDR2 FQGNSA. V was clipped by 4 bases and J by 2 bases, with 6 bases between them. The CDR3 has 12 amino acids. This CDR3 is CASSSEPYEQYF. In DNA form, the CDR3 reads TGTGCCAGCAGCTCCGAGCCCTACGAGCAGTACTTC. Full variable domain (outside the CDR3, taken from reference TRBV7-2 and TRBJ2-7): GAGVSQSPSNKVTEKGKDVELRCDPISGHTALYWYRQSLGQGLEFLIYFQGNSAPDKSGLPSDRFSAERTGGSVSTLTIQRTQQEDSAVYLCASSSEPYEQYFGPGTRLTVT.

This clone was counted between two and nine times. The chain has TRBV7-3 and TRBJ2-1; TRBD2 agrees at 13 bases. The CDR3 is made up of 16 amino acids. V dropped 5 bases and J dropped 5; count of bases not matched to a gene: 6. The germline V gene has CDR1 SGHTA and CDR2 FQGTGA. CDR3 region: CASSPLGLAGDNEQFF. DNA for the CDR3: TGTGCCAGCAGCCCACTAGGACTAGCGGGGGACAATGAGCAGTTCTTC.

The genes are TRBV15 and TRBJ2-7; D possibly corresponds to TRBD2 (5 bases). Per the germline V gene, CDR1 is LNHNV and CDR2 is YYDKDF (reference sequence). The CDR3 is made up of 16 amino acids. V was cut by 0 bases and J by 6 bases, with 18 bases left in between. The CDR3 DNA is TGTGCCACCAGCAGAGATCTCAGGACTGAACCTTCCGAGCAGTACTTC. Amino acids: CATSRDLRTEPSEQYF.

This chain links TRBV2 with TRBJ2-1; D tentatively fits TRBD1 or TRBD2 (5 bases each). The CDR3 runs to 14 residues. Per the germline V gene, CDR1 is SNHLY and CDR2 is FYNNEI. Trimming left V 4 bases short and J 4 bases short, with 11 bases between. CDR3 loop: CASSGGRGYNEQFF. DNA of the CDR3: TGTGCCAGCAGTGGGGGACGGGGTTACAATGAGCAGTTCTTC.

This sequence joins TRBV5-1 and TRBJ2-7, with a tentative D call TRBD1 (6 bases). Trimming removed 0 bases from V and 5 bases from J, with 15 bases in between. CDR1 and CDR2 from the germline V gene are SGHRS and YFSETQ. The CDR3 length is 15 residues. DNA of the CDR3: TGCGCCAGCAGCTTGGACCAGGGGAGTAACGACGAGCAGTACTTC. This gives the protein CASSLDQGSNDEQYF.

The rearrangement joins TRBV7-3 to TRBJ2-2; TRBD2 matches at 9 bases. The CDR3 length is 15 residues. In germline, CDR1 is SGHTA, CDR2 FQGTGA. With V trimmed by 3 bases and J by 1 base, 0 bases remained unmatched. The CDR3 sequence: CASSFSGGNTGELFF. CDR3 DNA: TGTGCCAGCAGCTTTAGCGGGGGGAACACCGGGGAGCTGTTTTTT.

V and J are TRBV11-2 and TRBJ2-5; 8 nucleotides match TRBD2. V was clipped by 4 bases and J by 5 bases; unmatched bases: 6. This CDR3 is 14 amino acids long. CDR1 is SGHAT, CDR2 FQNNGV, per germline. The DNA of the CDR3 is TGTGCCAGCAGCTGGACGGGGGGGTTGGAGACCCAGTACTTC. This sequence encodes CASSWTGGLETQYF.

The chain joins TRBV28 to TRBJ2-4; D is perhaps TRBD2 (6 bases). The DNA end is a closer match to TRBJ2-5, so the J assignment may be wrong. Per the germline V gene, CDR1 is MDHEN and CDR2 is SYDVKM. There are 12 residues in the CDR3. CDR3 in amino acids: CASSPELATQYF. As DNA, the CDR3 is TGTGCCAGCAGTCCCGAACTAGCGACCCAGTACTTC.

The rearrangement uses TRBV5-6 and TRBJ1-1; D is unresolved. CDR3 length: 11 residues. Trimming pared 4 bases from V and 4 bases from J, leaving 5 bases between. CDR1 SGHDT and CDR2 YYEEEE come from the germline V gene. CDR3 loop: CASSRRTEAFF. CDR3 DNA: TGTGCCAGCAGCCGACGCACTGAAGCTTTCTTT. The variable domain in full, with the rest retrieved from reference TRBV5-6 and TRBJ1-1, is DAGVTQSPTHLIKTRGQQVTLRCSPKSGHDTVSWYQQALGQGPQFIFQYYEEEERQRGNFPDRFSGHQFPNYSSELNVNALLLGDSALYLCASSRRTEAFFGQGTRLTVV.

The chain recombines TRBV9 with TRBJ1-2; no clear D gene. The germline V gene has CDR1 SGDLS and CDR2 YYNGEE. This CDR3 spans 14 amino acids. Trimming took off 0 bases at V and 4 bases at J, with 10 bases between the two ends. The CDR3 DNA reads TGTGCCAGCAGCGTAGCTGGGCAGCCCTATGGCTACACCTTC. It yields the protein CASSVAGQPYGYTF.

The J gene is TRBJ2-2, the V gene TRBV15, with unresolved D. Germline V gene data show CDR1 as LNHNV and CDR2 as YYDKDF (reference sequence). Trimming left V 3 bases short and J 3 bases short, with 5 bases between. CDR3 length: 13 amino acids. CDR3 DNA: TGTGCCACCAGCAGGATCGACACCGGGGAGCTGTTTTTT. This translates into CATSRIDTGELFF.

The CDR3 DNA sequence: TGTGCCAGCTCTCCCGGACTCACAGATACGCAGTATTTT. It translates to CASSPGLTDTQYF. This chain links TRBV18 with TRBJ2-3, with D tentatively TRBD2 (5 bases). The V gene's germline CDR1 is KGHSH and CDR2 LQKENI. The CDR3 length is 13 residues. Deletions cut 6 bases from V and 2 bases from J, with 9 bases between.

The chain recombines TRBV7-2 with TRBJ1-2; maybe TRBD1 (5 bases). This CDR3 spans 12 amino acids. With 4 bases removed from V and 7 bases from J, the gap between germline ends came to 10 bases. Germline V lookup: CDR1 SGHTA, CDR2 FQGNSA. As DNA, the CDR3 is TGTGCCAGCAGCTGGGGGAAGTCTGGCTACACCTTC. This encodes CASSWGKSGYTF.

The V call is TRBV30, the J call TRBJ1-1; 8 bases fit TRBD1. The CDR3 length is 12 residues. V gave up 0 bases and J gave up 8 bases; unmatched junction bases: 2. From germline, CDR1 is GTSNPN and CDR2 SVGIG (reference sequence). CDR3 sequence reads: CAWSVDRGEAFF. For the CDR3, the DNA is TGTGCCTGGAGTGTAGACAGGGGCGAAGCTTTCTTT.

The chain uses TRBV7-2 and TRBJ1-1, with D perhaps matching TRBD1 (5 bases). This CDR3 has 14 amino acids. Trimming left V 5 bases short and J 2 bases short, with 12 bases between. In germline, CDR1 is SGHTA, CDR2 FQGNSA. CDR3 DNA sequence: TGTGCCAGCAGCCCTTGGGACGGCAACACTGAAGCTTTCTTT. Its protein product is CASSPWDGNTEAFF.

The chain has TRBV5-1 and TRBJ2-7, with unresolved D. The V end lost 3 bases, the J end lost 1 base, and 11 bases lay between the germline ends. The CDR3 is 14 residues long. CDR1 is SGHRS, CDR2 YFSETQ, per germline. CDR3 sequence (DNA): TGCGCCAGCAGCTCCCAGGACGGTTCCTACGAGCAGTACTTC. Translating gives CASSSQDGSYEQYF.

The rearrangement uses TRBV29-1 and TRBJ1-5; possibly TRBD1 for D (5 bases). Trimming took 6 bases from V and 4 from J, leaving 13 bases between them. The CDR3 is made up of 13 amino acids. The germline gives CDR1 SQVTM, CDR2 ANQGSEA. The CDR3 region has the DNA TGCAGCGTGAGGGGACTGGATAATCAGCCCCAGCATTTT. It is translated as CSVRGLDNQPQHF.

The chain combines TRBV29-1 with TRBJ2-7; 7 bases map to TRBD1. This CDR3 has 13 amino acids. V dropped 6 bases and J dropped 2; count of bases not matched to a gene: 7. Germline loops: CDR1 SQVTM, CDR2 ANQGSEA. In nucleotides, the CDR3 is TGCAGCGTGTCACGGGACAGCCCCTACGAGCAGTACTTC. It specifies CSVSRDSPYEQYF.

The J gene is TRBJ1-1, the V gene TRBV29-1; D unclear. Germline V gene lookup returns CDR1 SQVTM and CDR2 ANQGSEA. The CDR3 consists of 11 residues. V shed 7 bases and J shed 0 bases, with 6 bases lying between them. CDR3 sequence (DNA): TGCAGCGCTGGAGTGAACACTGAAGCTTTCTTT. Translating it yields CSAGVNTEAFF. The complete variable domain, with remaining parts taken from reference TRBV29-1 and TRBJ1-1, reads SAVISQKPSRDICQRGTSLTIQCQVDSQVTMMFWYRQQPGQSLTLIATANQGSEATYESGFVIDKFPISRPNLTFSTLTVSNMSPEDSSIYLCSAGVNTEAFFGQGTRLTVV.

The rearrangement uses TRBV2 and TRBJ2-1, with TRBD2 matching 9 bases. With 0 bases clipped from V and 3 bases from J, the junction kept 0 bases outside the gene matches. This CDR3 has 15 residues. From germline, CDR1 is SNHLY and CDR2 FYNNEI. This chain's CDR3 is CASSEALAGYNEQFF. CDR3 in DNA: TGTGCCAGCAGTGAAGCACTAGCGGGCTACAATGAGCAGTTCTTC.

The chain couples TRBV27 to TRBJ2-7; D tentatively fits TRBD1 or TRBD2 (5 bases each). The CDR3 spans 13 residues. CDR1 is MNHEY and CDR2 is SMNVEV in the germline V gene (reference sequence). V was clipped by 6 bases and J by 0 bases, with 9 bases between them. In DNA, the CDR3 is TGTGCCAGCAGGGGACCCAACTCCTACGAGCAGTACTTC. It encodes CASRGPNSYEQYF.

The rearrangement uses TRBV9 and TRBJ1-2; no reliable D call. Looked up from germline, CDR1 is SGDLS and CDR2 is YYNGEE. Trimming cost V 5 bases and J 6 bases, with 17 bases left between them. CDR3 size: 14 residues. The CDR3, as DNA: TGTGCCAGCAGTCGCTCCTACTCTGGGGATGGCTACACCTTC. It is translated as CASSRSYSGDGYTF.